The rows below give T cell receptor beta chains drawn from one sample of a study of vaccination effects on CD4 cells after COVID-19. The method was immunoSEQ multiplex PCR; TCRdb's version includes in-frame clones alone and lacks a portion of them. The table lists tens of thousands of clones, around 72% of them singletons. Which antigens these TCRs recognize remains unknown. Source: CD4+ T cells from PBMCs cultured with HCoV-229E spike peptides, taken before COVID-19 vaccination. The receptors come from a human donor who received a COVID-19 vaccine. Each CDR3 is given with its conserved first and last residue. D genes are given only for firm matches. Clone size appears in some rows only: once, few, many, or a class for an expanded clone.

>TRBJ2-5|TRBV30|NA|13|NA
TGTGCCTGGAGTCTACGGAATTCAGAGACCCAGTACTTC
CAWSLRNSETQYF
>TRBJ2-7|TRBV5-4|few|14|TRBD2
TGTGCCAGCAGCCCCCAGACTAGCGTCTACGAGCAGTACTTC
CASSPQTSVYEQYF
>TRBJ1-2|TRBV18|few|13|NA
TGTGCCAGCTCAACAACAGGGCCCTATGGCTACACCTTC
CASSTTGPYGYTF
>TRBJ2-7|TRBV23-1|NA|17|TRBD1
TGCGCCAGCAGTCAATCCGCGGGGACAGGGGGCGCTTGCGAGCAGTACTTC
CASSQSAGTGGACEQYF
>TRBJ2-1|TRBV5-4|few|16|TRBD2
TGTGCCAGCAGCTTGGGGTTGGCGGGAGAACCCAATGAGCAGTTCTTC
CASSLGLAGEPNEQFF
>TRBJ2-7|TRBV11-3|NA|15|TRBD2
TGTGCCAGCAGCAAAACTAGCGGGAGTTCCTACGAGCAGTACTTC
CASSKTSGSSYEQYF
>TRBJ1-1|TRBV11-2|NA|14|NA
TGTGCCAGCAGCTCAACTAGAGTGAACACTGAAGCTTTCTTT
CASSSTRVNTEAFF
>TRBJ1-6|TRBV5-1|NA|16|TRBD1
TGCGCCAGCAGCTTGGCGTACAGGGGGCTGGGTTCACCCCTCCACTTT
CASSLAYRGLGSPLHF
>TRBJ2-7|TRBV2|NA|13|NA
TGTGCCAGCCGTGAGGGGATGACGTCCGAGCAGTACTTC
CASREGMTSEQYF
>TRBJ2-7|TRBV27|NA|14|TRBD1
TGTGCCAGCAGCAGACAGGGTAGGGTCTACGAGCAGTACTTC
CASSRQGRVYEQYF
>TRBJ1-5|TRBV5-8|once|14|NA
TGTGCCAGCAGCCGGATGGGGGGCCGGGAGCCCCAGCATTTT
CASSRMGGREPQHF
>TRBJ2-2|TRBV30|NA|12|NA
TGTGCCTGGAGTGTTGTTTTCGGGGAGCTGTTTTTT
CAWSVVFGELFF
>TRBJ1-2|TRBV18|NA|16|NA
TGTGCCAGCTCACTAGGACGTTTTGGAGCTAACTATGGCTACACCTTC
CASSLGRFGANYGYTF
>TRBJ2-1|TRBV5-1|once|16|TRBD2
TGCGCCAGCAGCTTGGATCTTGCGGGGGGGTACAATGAGCAGTTCTTC
CASSLDLAGGYNEQFF
>TRBJ1-2|TRBV28|NA|12|NA
TGTGCCAGCAGTTTAGAGCTGGGAGGCTACACCTTC
CASSLELGGYTF
>TRBJ1-2|TRBV29-1|NA|13|NA
TGCAGCGTTGAATTGTGGGGTTCTGAAGGCTACACCTTC
CSVELWGSEGYTF
>TRBJ1-2|TRBV7-2|NA|14|NA
TGTGCCAGCAGCTTAGTGGGGGCTAACTATGGCTACACCTTC
CASSLVGANYGYTF
>TRBJ2-3|TRBV5-1|NA|16|TRBD2
TGCGCCAGCAGCTTTAGCGGGGGGGTAAGCACAGATACGCAGTATTTT
CASSFSGGVSTDTQYF
>TRBJ2-6|TRBV3-1/TRBV3-2|NA|17|TRBD2
TGTGCCAGCAGCCCGGGACTAGCGGGAGCTGGGGCCAACGTCCTGACTTTC
CASSPGLAGAGANVLTF
>TRBJ2-1|TRBV7-6|NA|15|NA
TGTGCCAGCAGCCGCCAACCCCCAAGGAACAATGAGCAGTTCTTC
CASSRQPPRNNEQFF
>TRBJ1-2|TRBV9|NA|17|TRBD1
TGTGCCAGCAGCGTAGCAGGGGGAACAGAGTCTAACTATGGCTACACCTTC
CASSVAGGTESNYGYTF
>TRBJ1-2|TRBV13|few|16|TRBD1
TGTGCCAGCAGCTCGGGAGGGGACAGGGGACCATATGGCTACACCTTC
CASSSGGDRGPYGYTF
>TRBJ2-7|TRBV9|NA|15|TRBD2
TGTGCCAGCAGCCCCATAGCGGGAGCCCGCTACGAGCAGTACTTC
CASSPIAGARYEQYF
>TRBJ2-1|TRBV2|NA|15|TRBD1
TGTGCCAGTCAGACCGGGACAGGTATTCCCAATGAGCAGTTCTTC
CASQTGTGIPNEQFF
>TRBJ1-1|TRBV14|NA|12|NA
TGTGCCAGCAGCCAAGATCTAAACCACGGTGAATTT
CASSQDLNHGEF
>TRBJ2-3|TRBV6-4|NA|15|TRBD2
TGTGCCAGCAGTGGACTAGCGGGGGCTGTCGATACGCAGTATTTT
CASSGLAGAVDTQYF
>TRBJ2-2|TRBV4-2|few|15|NA
TGTGCCAGCAGCCAAGAGACCGGGAGAACCGGGGAGCTGTTTTTT
CASSQETGRTGELFF
>TRBJ2-7|TRBV10-1|NA|15|TRBD1
TGCGCCAGCAGTGCGGGGACAGGGAAATCCTACGAGCAGTACTTC
CASSAGTGKSYEQYF
>TRBJ1-1|TRBV5-1|NA|14|TRBD1
TGCGCCAGCAGCTCAGGACAGGAGAACACTGAAGCTTTCTTT
CASSSGQENTEAFF
>TRBJ2-6|TRBV5-1|NA|16|NA
TGCGCCAGCAGCTTTTCAGTCTTGTCTGGGGCCAACGTCCTGACTTTC
CASSFSVLSGANVLTF
>TRBJ2-7|TRBV29-1|NA|12|NA
TGCAGCGTTGAACAGGGGGGCTACGAGCAGTACTTC
CSVEQGGYEQYF
>TRBJ1-1|TRBV29-1|NA|13|NA
TGCAGCGTTGAAGAGTATCGACGAACTGAAGCTTTCTTT
CSVEEYRRTEAFF
>TRBJ2-5|TRBV4-1|NA|15|NA
TGCGCCAGCAGCCAAGATCCTTGGATGGGGGAGACCCAGTACTTC
CASSQDPWMGETQYF
>TRBJ1-2|TRBV5-4|few|15|NA
TGTGCCAGCAGCCCAACCCCATCCGCAGTCTATGGCTACACCTTC
CASSPTPSAVYGYTF
>TRBJ1-4|TRBV9|NA|14|NA
TGTGCCAGCAGCGTAGGGACCCTGAATGAAAAACTGTTTTTT
CASSVGTLNEKLFF
>TRBJ2-7|TRBV7-8|NA|13|TRBD1
TGTGCCAGCAGCCAAGACAGGGTTAACGAGCAGTACTTC
CASSQDRVNEQYF
>TRBJ1-2|TRBV6-1|NA|14|NA
TGTGCCAGCAGTGAAGTGGCAGGGGCCCATGGCTACACCTTC
CASSEVAGAHGYTF
>TRBJ1-5|TRBV19|once|15|TRBD1
TGTGCCAGTAGCGACAGGGGGCGAGGCAATCAGCCCCAGCATTTT
CASSDRGRGNQPQHF
>TRBJ2-3|TRBV12-5|few|14|NA
TGTGCTAGTCGCGCGGTTACTAGCACAGATACGCAGTATTTT
CASRAVTSTDTQYF
>TRBJ1-6|TRBV3-1/TRBV3-2|few|13|NA
TGTGCCAGCAGCCCAGACAGTAATTCACCCCTCCACTTT
CASSPDSNSPLHF
>TRBJ2-5|TRBV9|NA|16|TRBD2
TGTGCCAGCAGCGGGGGACTAGCGGGTTCCCAGGGGACCCAGTACTTC
CASSGGLAGSQGTQYF
>TRBJ2-2|TRBV10-1|few|17|TRBD2
TGCGCCAGCAGTGACCCCGGACTAGCGGGGAACACCGGGGAGCTGTTTTTT
CASSDPGLAGNTGELFF
>TRBJ2-2|TRBV18|few|15|NA
TGTGCCAGCTCACTTTCGGGCACGAACACCGGGGAGCTGTTTTTT
CASSLSGTNTGELFF
>TRBJ2-2|TRBV7-8|NA|16|NA
TGTGCCAGCAGCTTAGGTTTGAATCAGAACACCGGGGAGCTGTTTTTT
CASSLGLNQNTGELFF
>TRBJ2-4|TRBV7-9|NA|17|TRBD1
TGTGCCAGCAGCTCCTCGACAGGGGAGAGGGCCAAAAACATTCAGTACTTC
CASSSSTGERAKNIQYF
>TRBJ2-3|TRBV2|once|13|TRBD2
TGTGCCAGCAGACTAGCGGGGGTCGATACGCAGTATTTT
CASRLAGVDTQYF
>TRBJ1-6|TRBV3-1/TRBV3-2|NA|15|NA
TGTGCCAGCAGCGTAACGACAGACTATAATTCACCCCTCCACTTT
CASSVTTDYNSPLHF
>TRBJ2-1|TRBV3-1/TRBV3-2|NA|15|TRBD2
TGTGCCAGCAGCCCATTCGGGGGGTCCTACAATGAGCAGTTCTTC
CASSPFGGSYNEQFF
>TRBJ1-2|TRBV5-4|NA|16|NA
TGTGCCAGCAGCTTGATGCAGGGCCTGAGGCAGTATGGCTACACCTTC
CASSLMQGLRQYGYTF
>TRBJ1-1|TRBV30|NA|10|NA
TGTGCCTGGAGTCGAAGTGAAGCTTTCTTT
CAWSRSEAFF
>TRBJ2-7|TRBV3-1/TRBV3-2|NA|12|NA
TGTGCCAGCAGCCTTCGGGGCAGACGGCAGTACTTC
CASSLRGRRQYF
>TRBJ1-2|TRBV10-3|NA|13|NA
TGTGCCATCAGGGAGGGTCGGAACTATGGCTACACCTTC
CAIREGRNYGYTF
>TRBJ2-1|TRBV9|NA|16|NA
TGTGCCAGCAGCGTGGGGGCGGCGGGAGCCTACAATGAGCAGTTCTTC
CASSVGAAGAYNEQFF
>TRBJ2-1|TRBV7-2|NA|18|TRBD2
TGTGCCAGCAGCTTATACGCTAGCGGGGGGACCACCTACAATGAGCAGTTCTTC
CASSLYASGGTTYNEQFF